One and the same sample provided the 6 T cell receptor beta chains below, sequenced in a study of T cells in Graves' hyperthyroidism and ophthalmopathy. RNA transcripts gave rise to amplified TCR beta CDR3 regions. The HTBI set primed first-round TCR CDR3 RT-PCR. TCRdb redid the calling of the multiplex PCR reads with MiXCR, one entry per CDR3 protein. The sample records around 300,000 distinct CDR3 sequences, around 13% being singletons. Sequenced material: blood. These receptors were obtained from a woman aged 40 to 50 with Graves' ophthalmopathy.

The sample holds a few counts of this clonotype. The rearrangement uses TRBV19 and TRBJ2-3; unclear D gene. This CDR3 comprises 14 residues. Trimming left V 10 bases short and J 2 bases short, with 16 bases between. Germline values: CDR1 LNHDA, CDR2 SQIVND (reference sequence). The CDR3 DNA sequence: TGTGCCACCACACGAAACAGAATCACAGATACGCAGTATTTT. Translation gives CATTRNRITDTQYF.

This clonotype has a count of ten or more. This chain links TRBV18 with TRBJ2-5; D not certain. The CDR3 runs to 14 residues. Germline lookup yields CDR1 KGHSH and CDR2 LQKENI. V was clipped by 4 bases and J by 4 bases, with 13 bases between them. The CDR3 region is CASSRDPGPETQYF. DNA of the CDR3: TGTGCCAGCTCACGGGATCCAGGACCAGAGACCCAGTACTTC.

As for this clonotype: Possible read error: a much larger clone is one base away. The chain uses TRBV20-1 and TRBJ1-5; D is unclear. CDR1 is DFQATT, CDR2 SNEGSKA, per germline (reference sequence). V was trimmed by 5 bases and J by 2 bases, leaving 13 bases between them. The CDR3 totals 14 residues. CDR3 loop: CSAGRVDGNQPQHF. The CDR3 DNA reads as TGCAGTGCTGGAAGGGTGGATGGCAATCAGCCCCAGCATTTT.

Of note for this clonotype: Just one base apart from a much larger clone, this may be a read error. Since the CDR3 does not end with the conserved phenylalanine or tryptophan, this likely comes from a read error. The chain employs TRBV20-1 and TRBJ2-1; D not certain. The CDR3 spans 12 residues. The V gene lost 6 bases and the J gene lost 4 bases, with 10 bases spanning the gap. Per the germline V gene, CDR1 is DFQATT and CDR2 is SNEGSKA (reference sequence). CDR3 loop: CSADTSYNEQFS. The CDR3 coding sequence is TGCAGTGCAGATACTTCTTACAATGAGCAGTTCTCC.

This chain links TRBV7-8 with TRBJ1-2; unclear D gene. Trimming took 0 bases from V and 8 from J, leaving 16 bases between them. The CDR3 runs 15 residues. CDR1 is SGHVS and CDR2 is FQNEAQ in the germline V gene. The CDR3 coding sequence is TGTGCCAGCAGCTTAGCAGTCACGGCCCCTTCGGGCTACACCTTC. Translating gives CASSLAVTAPSGYTF.

This clonotype was seen many times. The chain employs TRBV5-1 and TRBJ2-2, with 7 bases matching TRBD2. The CDR3 spans 15 residues. Trimming took 4 bases from V and 4 from J; bases not matched to a gene: 7. The V gene's germline CDR1 is SGHRS and CDR2 YFSETQ. CDR3 nucleotide sequence: TGCGCCAGCAGCCAAGGGACTACCGGCACCGGGGAGCTGTTTTTT. Translation gives CASSQGTTGTGELFF.